Only a few counts were recorded for the clone carrying this TCR beta chain. TCRdb reprocessed the reads via MiXCR and lists one record per CDR3 protein. The sample has 200,000 to 300,000 distinct CDR3 sequences, approximately 8.3% seen once. This specimen belongs to a study of T cell repertoires in cytomegalovirus infection. Trimming took off 5 bases at V and 5 bases at J, with 6 bases between the two ends. The CDR3 is made up of 11 amino acids. Germline loops: CDR1 DFQATT, CDR2 SNEGSKA (reference sequence). The V call is TRBV20-1, the J call TRBJ2-2; D call uncertain. The sequenced material came from PBMCs. This clonotype was obtained from a human donor in good health (CMV status not recorded). Some clones in this sample may be carry-over from other donors' samples. The CDR3 loop is CSAGRTGELFF. As DNA, the CDR3 is TGCAGTGCTGGGCGGACCGGGGAGCTGTTTTTT.